This entry concerns a single TCR beta chain. What it binds is not known. This sample was included in a study of memory CD4+ T cells and cytomegalovirus serostatus. In the study overall: Donors were healthy Belgian adults, under ten CMV seropositive and about two dozen seronegative. The study's findings and limits: Each of approximately 73 CMV-associated TCRbeta sequences occurred in one to five individuals.

Single viable CD3+CD4+CD8-CD45RO+ cells were sorted as the memory CD4+ T cells. Donors' CMV status reflects serum IgG against pp150, pp28, p38, p52. The table came from immunoSEQ multiplex PCR; TCRdb's copy has only in-frame clones and leaves some out. The data hold roughly 48,000 clones, with about four fifths observed a single time. In germline, CDR1 is ENHRY, CDR2 SYGVKD. Trimming removed 2 bases from V and 1 base from J, with 26 bases in between. The CDR3 extends over 20 amino acids. This TCR derives from an adult in good health and CMV-seropositive. Material for sequencing was memory CD4+ T cells from blood. The gene calls are TRBV10-3 and TRBJ1-2, with a weak D call TRBD1 (5 bases). The CDR3 DNA sequence: TGTGCCATCAGTGAGACCACGTTGCAGGGAAATTTCGGCCATAACTATGGCTACACCTTC. This encodes CAISETTLQGNFGHNYGYTF.